This T cell receptor beta chain appears in the sequencing data of a study of regulatory T cells in long-lasting Graves disease. The CDR3 length is 14 residues. The germline gives CDR1 MNHEY, CDR2 SVGAGI. Study observations and caveats: Newly diagnosed disease favored TRBV20-1 and TRBJ2-1 over persistent disease. Researchers examined only peripheral blood and not thyroid tissue.

With regard to this clonotype: Its specificity is not known. A much larger clone lies one base from this, so it may be a read error.

The sample's time point: newly diagnosed GD, antithyroid drugs for less than 3 months. From PBMCs, RNA was extracted and then used to make the TCR library. Both iRepertoire HTBI primers and Arm-PCR of CDR3 regions were used to build the TCR beta libraries. Via MiXCR, TCRdb re-called the multiplex PCR reads, giving one row per CDR3 protein. The sample contains under 500,000 distinct CDR3 sequences, roughly 15% of which appear only once. The same data also contributed to another study, on T cells in Graves' hyperthyroidism and ophthalmopathy.

This TCR was sampled from a woman in her 30s with Graves disease. Sequencing was performed on peripheral blood mononuclear cells (PBMCs), taken at new diagnosis, from a patient treated with antithyroid drugs. The V and J genes are TRBV6-5 and TRBJ1-1; possibly TRBD1 for D (6 bases). CDR3 sequence: CASSFGQTSTEVFF. The CDR3 DNA sequence: TGTGCCAGCAGTTTCGGACAGACGAGCACTGAAGTTTTCTTT.